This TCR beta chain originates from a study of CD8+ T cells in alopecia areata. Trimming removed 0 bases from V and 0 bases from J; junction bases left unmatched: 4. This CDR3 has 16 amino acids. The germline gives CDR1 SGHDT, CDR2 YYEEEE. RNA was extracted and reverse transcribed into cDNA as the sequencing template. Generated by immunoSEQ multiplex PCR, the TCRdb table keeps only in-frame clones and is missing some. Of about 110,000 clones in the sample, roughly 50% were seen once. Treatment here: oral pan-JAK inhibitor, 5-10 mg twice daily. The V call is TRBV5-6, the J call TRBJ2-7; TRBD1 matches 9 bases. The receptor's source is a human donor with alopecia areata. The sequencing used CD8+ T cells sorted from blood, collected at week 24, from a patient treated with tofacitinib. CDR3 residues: CASSLADRGDSYEQYF. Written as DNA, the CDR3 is TGTGCCAGCAGCTTGGCCGACAGGGGGGACTCCTACGAGCAGTACTTC. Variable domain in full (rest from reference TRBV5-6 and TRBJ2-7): DAGVTQSPTHLIKTRGQQVTLRCSPKSGHDTVSWYQQALGQGPQFIFQYYEEEERQRGNFPDRFSGHQFPNYSSELNVNALLLGDSALYLCASSLADRGDSYEQYFGPGTRLTVT.